This TCR beta chain was sequenced during a study of shared clonotypes between healthy human individuals. Every immunoSEQ plate was one replicate of a subset's evenly spread DNA. Per the original methods: ImmunoSEQ output lacked quality scores and full-length reads, limiting matched filtering. Measured with immunoSEQ multiplex PCR; TCRdb has only the in-frame clones, and not every one. V, J and clone size derive from that table, while D and trimming were established from the DNA sequence. The sample lists some 2,000,000 clones, nearly 97% seen once, with less than 0.15% in the top ten. The germline V gene encodes CDR1 WNHNN and CDR2 SYGVQD (reference sequence). The V end was cut by 3 bases, the J end by 2 bases, with 5 bases between. The CDR3 is 12 amino acids.

This TCR derives from a young man in good health. The sample was naive CD4+ T cells sorted from blood. Subset of the sample: CD45RA+ positively selected. The chain joins TRBV10-1 to TRBJ2-7; no clear D. Here the CDR3 DNA reads TGCGCCAGCAGTGAACACCCCTACGAGCAGTACTTC. Residues: CASSEHPYEQYF.